Sequencing of this TCR beta chain was carried out in a study of blood T cells in healthy people across ages (dated by TCRdb to 2013 to 2016). About the study as a whole: In model experiments, template switching captured about one uniquely barcoded TCR beta cDNA molecule for every two T cells. Age-related changes in TCR beta repertoire diversity were measured in the study by deep sequencing normalized with unique cDNA molecular identifiers. Four age groups were formed from the donors: young (average 16 years), middle-aged (approximately 40), aged (approximately 60) and long-lived (more than 75). Donors of different ages were randomly distributed across sequencing lanes to avoid experimental bias. For two donors (one aged 18 to 30 and one aged 80 or older), the study analyzed two additional independent replicas of 1 million unique cDNA reads from the same blood draw. On the study overall, not on this receptor specifically: Conclusive comparison of naive and antigen-experienced compartments was prevented by the profiling of bulk unsorted PBMCs. Observed TCR beta diversity per million T cells fell roughly linearly with age, and a significant reduction was already apparent by age roughly 40. The CMV infection status of donors was not known, potentially confounding age-related changes in expanded clonotypes. There was a strong correlation between observed TCR beta diversity and the percentage of naive T cells measured by flow cytometry. Compared with the aged group, the long-lived group had more naive CD4+ T cells, fewer expanded clones and increased TCR diversity, suggesting age selection. Estimates of total diversity based on one million sequenced T cells were considered lower bounds and underestimates.

Many counts were recorded for this clonotype. The antigen it binds to is not known. Base qualities are not provided; no much larger clone lies one nucleotide away. V is trimmed back by 4 bases and J by 4 bases, and the junction contains 2 bases that no gene match accounts for. The germline V gene supplies CDR1 SQVTM and CDR2 ANQGSEA. Including cysteine and phenylalanine, the CDR3 has 13 amino acids. Here the CDR3 DNA is all that survives: 39 bases in frame from base 1. Systemically healthy Caucasian individuals from Russia, approximately 39 in total and aged roughly 6 to 95 years, were included as donors. Each donor gave about 10 milliliters of peripheral blood, drawn into EDTA-treated Vacutainer tubes. PBMCs were isolated by Ficoll-Paque density-gradient centrifugation, with at least 7 million obtained per sample. Trizol reagent was used to extract total RNA from the PBMCs, yielding at least 6 micrograms per sample. The percentages of naive CD45RAhigh/CD27high T cells were determined by flow cytometry on a PBMC aliquot from every donor.

The library relied on 5' RACE. A second PCR of about 7 to 12 cycles was performed with a sample-barcoded 5' primer and a J-beta primer mix. A template-switch 5' adaptor carrying 12 random nucleotides introduced a unique molecular identifier onto each TCR beta cDNA molecule. Each sample yielded at least 2.5 million CDR3-containing paired-end reads. First-strand cDNA synthesis was performed from all RNA using the Mint cDNA synthesis kit, with priming by a TRBC-specific oligonucleotide. All cDNA was treated with uracil-DNA glycosylase and then went through a first 18-cycle PCR with the universal primers M1SS and BC2_uni_R. In the authors' own workflow: For normalization, 1 million high-quality reads, each with a distinct molecular identifier, were randomly selected from each sample. Reads with shared molecular identifiers were discarded instead of being binned into consensus sequences. MiTCR, run with a Q25 quality threshold and the strictest error-elimination algorithm, handled CDR3 identification, clonotype clustering and error correction. Lower-bound total TCR beta diversity was estimated with a nonparametric unseen species model using Euler transformation. The public sequencing data were trimmed at Q25 with fastp and processed into clonotypes with MiXCR by TCRdb, which kept only in-frame beta chains. Every CDR3 protein is listed once, alongside the most common genes and DNA of its rows. These V and J calls rely on TCRdb rather than the paper's analysis. This sample is represented by around 2 million distinct CDR3 sequences; 39% of them were singletons. Around 23% of the sample goes to the ten largest clones.

The sample comprised blood. This sequence was found in a human donor in good health. The sequence joins TRBV29-1 to TRBJ2-4; TRBD1 fits 9 bases in the junction. The DNA is as follows: TGCAGCGTTGGGACAGGGGAGAAAAACATTCAGTACTTC. This is translated as CSVGTGEKNIQYF.